This TCR beta chain was captured in a study of regulatory T cells in long-lasting Graves disease. HTBI primers from iRepertoire and Arm-PCR of CDR3 regions yielded the TCR beta libraries. TCRdb processed the multiplex PCR reads anew with MiXCR; each CDR3 protein has one entry. There are around 360,000 distinct CDR3 sequences in the sample; roughly 17% occur only once, and around 20% lies in the top ten. This clonotype has at least ten counts. Antigen unknown. Time point of the sample: newly diagnosed GD, antithyroid drugs for less than 3 months. Researchers made the TCR library from RNA that was extracted from PBMCs. The CDR3 length is 16 residues. CDR1 SGDLS and CDR2 YYNGEE come from the germline V gene. Between the trimmed V and J ends, which lost 4 bases and 8 bases, there was a span of 24 bases. Study results and limitations: Accuracy might have suffered from few samples.

These data were also filed under a second study, of T cells in Graves' hyperthyroidism and ophthalmopathy.

This receptor was obtained from a woman aged 18-29 years with Graves disease. The sequencing used peripheral blood mononuclear cells (PBMCs), collected at new diagnosis, from a patient treated with antithyroid drugs. The rearrangement uses TRBV9 and TRBJ1-2, with D uncertain. The CDR3 DNA follows: TGTGCCAGCAGCCCACTTCTCCCGGGAGAGAAGCGGGGCTACACCTTC. Translating it yields CASSPLLPGEKRGYTF.